This TCR beta chain is drawn from a study of human T cells and chemical hapten exposure. Study-wide background: Weekly scalp doses of diphenylcyclopropenone were given to patients during the roughly 25-week study. Slight volume differences across pooled libraries mainly accounted for varying per-sample TCR yields.

At least ten counts were recorded for this clonotype. What it binds is not known. As for time point: pre-sensitization, week 0. Documented treatment: therapeutic diphenylcyclopropenone sensitization with weekly scalp DPC. Researchers extracted total RNA from unfractionated whole blood. Overall study findings and caveats: Sensitizing to DPC left TCRs with a frequency above 1 in 1000 unaltered.

The CDR3 contains 13 residues. Trimming pared 8 bases from V and 7 bases from J, leaving 12 bases between. TCRdb called the RACE reads again in MiXCR, with one record for every CDR3 protein. The sample yields about 89,000 distinct CDR3 sequences, 11% seen once. This chain links TRBV12-3 or TRBV12-4 with TRBJ2-6; D is perhaps TRBD1 or TRBD2 (5 bases each). The clonotype originates from a woman aged 55-70 years with alopecia areata. Some clones in this sample may be carry-over from other donors' samples. The material was whole blood, obtained in connection with sensitization to the hapten diphenylcyclopropenone (DPC). CDR3 residues: CASGTRGANVLTF. The CDR3 nucleotides are TGTGCCAGCGGAACTAGGGGAGCCAACGTCCTGACTTTC.